One and the same sample provided the 31 T cell receptor beta chains below, sequenced in a study of Graves' ophthalmopathy and Graves' hyperthyroidism. RNA transcripts were the source from which TCR beta CDR3 regions were amplified. After a first-round RT-PCR with HTBI primers, a second-round multiplex PCR was run. TCRdb used MiXCR to reprocess the multiplex PCR reads, holding one entry per CDR3 protein. The table includes roughly 500,000 distinct CDR3 sequences, 13% to 15% detected once. What was sequenced was blood. These receptors were collected from a young woman with Graves' ophthalmopathy.

This clonotype was picked up a small number of times. The V call is TRBV9, the J call TRBJ2-2, with 10 bases aligning to TRBD2. The V and J ends lost 3 bases and 3 bases, in that order; junction bases with no gene match: 14. This CDR3 spans 19 amino acids. CDR1 and CDR2 from the germline V gene are SGDLS and YYNGEE. The CDR3 region is CASSEPHTRAGGDTGELFF. Here the CDR3 DNA reads TGTGCCAGCAGCGAGCCCCATACCAGAGCGGGAGGGGACACCGGGGAGCTGTTTTTT. The entire variable domain, with the rest obtained from reference TRBV9 and TRBJ2-2, is as follows: DSGVTQTPKHLITATGQRVTLRCSPRSGDLSVYWYQQSLDQGLQFLIQYYNGEERAKGNILERFSAQQFPDLHSELNLSSLELGDSALYFCASSEPHTRAGGDTGELFFGEGSRLTVL.

Many counts were recorded for this clonotype. The chain joins TRBV5-1 to TRBJ2-5, with TRBD2 identical over 15 bases. Germline CDR1 is SGHRS and CDR2 is YFSETQ. The J segment lost 6 bases and the V segment lost 4 bases, leaving 4 bases of the junction unmatched. This CDR3 has 15 residues. CDR3 sequence (DNA): TGCGCCAGCAGCGGACTAGCGGGAGGGCCGAAGACCCAGTACTTC. Translated: CASSGLAGGPKTQYF.

This clonotype appeared many times. The chain combines TRBV6-5 with TRBJ1-2; 8 bases line up with TRBD1. Germline V gene data show CDR1 as MNHEY and CDR2 as SVGAGI. V was clipped by 4 bases and J by 4 bases; unmatched bases: 11. CDR3 size: 16 residues. CDR3 nucleotide sequence: TGTGCCAGCAGTTCTCTAGTAGGACAGGGAACCTATGGCTACACCTTC. It encodes CASSSLVGQGTYGYTF.

This clonotype was counted many times. The gene calls are TRBV29-1 and TRBJ2-7; TRBD1 or TRBD2 may be the D gene (6 bases each). In germline, CDR1 is SQVTM, CDR2 ANQGSEA. The V and J ends lost 3 bases and 2 bases respectively, with 14 bases between them. This CDR3 has 14 residues. CDR3 nucleotide sequence: TGCAGCGTTGACGGGGGCTCGTCAGCCTACGAGCAGTACTTC. Amino acids: CSVDGGSSAYEQYF.

This clonotype was counted between two and nine times. V gene TRBV18 combines with J gene TRBJ1-3; TRBD1 is a possible D gene (6 bases). The CDR3 length is 15 residues. The germline V gene has CDR1 KGHSH and CDR2 LQKENI. The germline V and J ends were trimmed by 4 bases and 1 base, with 11 bases remaining between them. This CDR3 reads CASSRPGVSGNTIYF. CDR3 nucleotides: TGTGCCAGCTCACGACCAGGGGTTTCTGGAAACACCATATATTTT.

The V gene is TRBV19, the J gene TRBJ1-5; tentatively, D is TRBD1 (6 bases). CDR3 length: 16 residues. The germline gives CDR1 LNHDA, CDR2 SQIVND (reference sequence). The V and J ends lost 3 bases and 5 bases respectively, with 17 bases between them. CDR3 in DNA: TGTGCCAGTAGTATGAAGACAGGTTGGTTCGATCAGCCCCAGCATTTT. It specifies CASSMKTGWFDQPQHF.

At least ten counts were recorded for this clonotype. This chain uses TRBV20-1 with TRBJ2-7, with 7 bases that match TRBD2. The CDR3 is made up of 14 amino acids. Trimming removed 5 bases from V and 0 bases from J; junction bases left unmatched: 7. The germline V gene has CDR1 DFQATT and CDR2 SNEGSKA (reference sequence). CDR3 loop: CSAEPRGVSYEQYF. CDR3 DNA: TGCAGTGCTGAACCTCGGGGGGTCTCCTACGAGCAGTACTTC.

Ten or more counts support this clonotype. This sequence joins TRBV7-9 and TRBJ2-7; TRBD1 agrees at 10 bases. The CDR3 is 15 residues long. Trimming cost V 5 bases and J 3 bases; bases outside gene matches: 7. From germline, CDR1 is SEHNR and CDR2 FQNEAQ (reference sequence). Here the CDR3 DNA reads TGTGCCAGCAGCGTCCCGGGACAGGGGTTCTACGAGCAGTACTTC. Translation gives CASSVPGQGFYEQYF.

This clonotype was seen only a few times. The chain uses TRBV7-9 and TRBJ2-5; 7 bases are shared with TRBD2. J was trimmed by 5 bases and V by 2 bases; bases with no gene match: 8. This CDR3 contains 15 residues. CDR1 is SEHNR, CDR2 FQNEAQ, per germline (reference sequence). DNA of the CDR3: TGTGCCAGCAGCTTATCTTGGCGGGAGATGGAGACCCAGTACTTC. Translated: CASSLSWREMETQYF.

The V call is TRBV12-3 or TRBV12-4, the J call TRBJ1-2, with D possibly being TRBD1 (6 bases). This CDR3 is 15 amino acids long. V was shortened by 4 bases and J by 5 bases, with 17 bases between the two germline ends. The CDR3 DNA reads as TGTGCCAGCAGTTCACCCATCACAGGGCGGTATGGCTACACCTTC. Protein product: CASSSPITGRYGYTF.

This clonotype was observed many times. This sequence joins TRBV20-1 and TRBJ1-2; 8 bases match TRBD1. Germline V gives CDR1 DFQATT, CDR2 SNEGSKA (reference sequence). The CDR3 consists of 14 residues. V was pared by 0 bases and J by 7 bases, with 7 bases of the junction left unmatched. CDR3 sequence reads: CSARDLWTGFGYTF. The CDR3 DNA is TGCAGTGCTAGAGACCTATGGACAGGGTTTGGCTACACCTTC.

This clonotype was picked up a small number of times. The rearrangement joins TRBV6-1 to TRBJ2-6; the match to TRBD2 covers 8 bases. V gave up 6 bases and J gave up 0 bases; unmatched junction bases: 7. This CDR3 is built from 17 residues. Germline V lookup: CDR1 MNHNS, CDR2 SASEGT. CDR3 sequence: CASSRGGLSSGANVLTF. In DNA form, the CDR3 reads TGTGCCAGCAGCCGCGGGGGGCTCAGCTCTGGGGCCAACGTCCTGACTTTC.

This clonotype was seen many times. The rearrangement uses TRBV7-3 and TRBJ2-5; no clear D. CDR1 SGHTA and CDR2 FQGTGA come from the germline V gene. The V end was cut by 6 bases, the J end by 5 bases, with 16 bases between. This CDR3 comprises 14 residues. As DNA, the CDR3 is TGTGCCAGCAGGGGTCCGGGTCAAGGGGAGACCCAGTACTTC. It specifies CASRGPGQGETQYF.

This clonotype was detected many times. This chain links TRBV11-2 with TRBJ2-5; 7 bases align to TRBD2. CDR1 and CDR2 (germline): SGHAT, FQNNGV. The CDR3 is 15 amino acids. J gave up 5 bases and V 5 bases, and 11 bases lay outside the gene matches. As DNA, the CDR3 is TGTGCCAGCAGCCCCCGGACTAGTGCGAGGGAGACCCAGTACTTC. Translated: CASSPRTSARETQYF.

The chain combines TRBV3-1 with TRBJ1-5; unclear D gene. The CDR3 is 14 amino acids. CDR1 and CDR2 from the germline V gene are LGHDT and YNNKEL (reference sequence). V was trimmed by 4 bases and J by 1 base, leaving 8 bases between them. The CDR3 protein is CASSRGRSNQPQHF. The CDR3, as DNA: TGTGCCAGCAGCCGAGGACGGAGCAATCAGCCCCAGCATTTT.

This clonotype was seen more than once but under ten times. This chain uses TRBV3-1 with TRBJ2-5, with 10 bases fitting TRBD2. The CDR3 is 19 amino acids. With V trimmed by 4 bases and J by 2 bases, 16 bases remained unmatched. Germline CDR1 and CDR2: LGHDT and YNNKEL (reference sequence). The CDR3 nucleotides read TGTGCCAGCAGCCGATACGCGGGTAGCGGGAGGACCTCGCAAGAGACCCAGTACTTC. The encoded protein is CASSRYAGSGRTSQETQYF.

A note on this clonotype: A junction end diverges from the germline sequence, so it may reflect a read error. The chain combines TRBV6-2 or TRBV6-3 with TRBJ2-5; 16 bases match TRBD2. CDR1 MNHEY and CDR2 SVGEGT come from the germline V gene. The CDR3 runs 16 residues. Here the CDR3 reads CASSRGTSGGEETQYF. In DNA form, the CDR3 reads TGCGCCAGCAGCCGCGGGACTAGCGGGGGGGAAGAGACCCAGTACTTC.

This clonotype was seen a few times. CDR3 protein: CASARDSYEQYF. Written as DNA, the CDR3 is TGTGCTAGTGCAAGGGACTCCTACGAGCAGTACTTC. The chain has TRBV12-5 and TRBJ2-7; D ambiguous. Per the germline V gene, CDR1 is LGHNT and CDR2 is FRNRAP. There are 12 residues in the CDR3. The V and J ends lost 7 bases and 0 bases respectively, with 7 bases between them. The entire variable domain, with the rest obtained from reference TRBV12-5 and TRBJ2-7, is as follows: DARVTQTPRHKVTEMGQEVTMRCQPILGHNTVFWYRQTMMQGLELLAYFRNRAPLDDSGMPKDRFSAEMPDATLATLKIQPSEPRDSAVYFCASARDSYEQYFGPGTRLTVT.

This clonotype has only a few counts. A much larger clone is a single base away; this may be a read error. Lacking the conserved final phenylalanine or tryptophan, this CDR3 likely reflects a read error. The chain uses TRBV7-3 and TRBJ1-1, with D possibly matching TRBD1 (6 bases). The CDR3 runs 16 residues. V dropped 0 bases and J dropped 3 bases, with 14 bases sitting between them. Looked up from germline, CDR1 is SGHTA and CDR2 is FQGTGA. CDR3 in amino acids: CASSLTPDSAYTEAFY. The CDR3 DNA reads TGTGCCAGCAGCTTAACTCCGGACAGTGCCTACACTGAAGCTTTCTAT.

This clonotype was counted a few times. The chain has TRBV6-5 and TRBJ2-5; D remains unclear. The CDR3 covers 14 residues. The V end lost 0 bases, the J end lost 3 bases, and 8 bases lay between the germline ends. In germline, CDR1 is MNHEY, CDR2 SVGAGI. The CDR3 is CASSYSAAEETQYF. The CDR3 nucleotides are TGTGCCAGCAGTTACTCGGCGGCAGAAGAGACCCAGTACTTC.

This clonotype was seen at least ten times. The chain employs TRBV6-1 and TRBJ2-7; 7 bases fit TRBD1. Germline CDR1 MNHNS, CDR2 SASEGT. V was pared by 5 bases and J by 2 bases, with 9 bases of the junction left unmatched. This CDR3 is 15 amino acids long. The CDR3 sequence: CASSSTGVGTYEQYF. DNA for the CDR3: TGTGCCAGCAGTAGTACAGGGGTGGGAACCTACGAGCAGTACTTC.

This clonotype was seen at least ten times. The rearrangement joins TRBV5-1 to TRBJ1-6; no clear D. V dropped 0 bases and J dropped 5 bases, with 9 bases sitting between them. The CDR3 length is 15 residues. CDR1 is SGHRS, CDR2 YFSETQ, per germline. CDR3 DNA sequence: TGCGCCAGCAGCTTGGGGTCAGGAGATAATTCACCCCTCCACTTT. Its protein is CASSLGSGDNSPLHF.

This clonotype was seen at least ten times. A junction boundary mismatches the germline segment, possibly from a read error. The chain joins TRBV12-3 or TRBV12-4 to TRBJ1-1; tentatively, D is TRBD1 (6 bases). The CDR3 is 13 amino acids. The CDR3: CASTLSGDTEAFF. CDR3 coding DNA: TGTGCCAGCACTTTATCAGGGGACACTGAAGCTTTCTTT.

The genes are TRBV3-1 and TRBJ2-7; D is possibly TRBD1 (6 bases). The CDR3 covers 14 residues. From germline, CDR1 is LGHDT and CDR2 YNNKEL (reference sequence). Trimming removed 4 bases at V and 2 bases at J, with 12 bases between. CDR3 sequence (DNA): TGTGCCAGCAGCCGATTAGACAGGACCTACGAGCAGTACTTC. This gives the protein CASSRLDRTYEQYF.

At least ten counts were recorded for this clonotype. The CDR3 coding sequence is TGCAGCGTTGCCAGGGGGACGAACACTGAAGCTTTCTTT. Protein sequence: CSVARGTNTEAFF. V is TRBV29-1 and J is TRBJ1-1; 7 bases line up with TRBD1. Germline V gene sequence: CDR1 SQVTM, CDR2 ANQGSEA. Trimming took 4 bases from V and 1 from J; bases not matched to a gene: 3. The CDR3 spans 13 residues.

Many counts were recorded for this clonotype. V gene TRBV20-1 combines with J gene TRBJ2-7; TRBD2 agrees at 12 bases. Germline CDR1 reads DFQATT; CDR2 reads SNEGSKA (reference sequence). This CDR3 contains 16 residues. The V and J ends lost 2 bases and 0 bases, in that order; junction bases with no gene match: 5. The CDR3 region has the DNA TGCAGTGCTAGAAACCCGACTAGCGGGAGCTCCTACGAGCAGTACTTC. It translates to CSARNPTSGSSYEQYF.

This clonotype was seen repeatedly, ten times or more. This chain links TRBV12-3 or TRBV12-4 with TRBJ1-1, with TRBD1 matching over 7 bases. This CDR3 has 13 residues. After removal of 5 bases from V and 5 bases from J, the junction contained 5 bases not matched to a gene. The CDR3: CASSLHRGTEAFF. The CDR3 region has the DNA TGTGCCAGCAGTCTTCACAGGGGAACTGAAGCTTTCTTT.

V usage is TRBV19 and J usage is TRBJ1-5, with 7 bases matching TRBD1. V lost 4 bases, J lost 2 bases, and 11 bases stayed unmatched. The CDR3 is 17 residues long. Per germline, CDR1 LNHDA and CDR2 SQIVND (reference sequence). For the CDR3, the DNA is TGTGCCAGTAGTAGGTCTCAGGGGGTGGGAGGCAATCAGCCCCAGCATTTT. Protein product: CASSRSQGVGGNQPQHF.

This clonotype was seen repeatedly, ten times or more. The rearrangement uses TRBV28 and TRBJ2-5, with D tentatively TRBD1 or TRBD2 (6 bases each). The CDR3 contains 13 residues. V was clipped by 6 bases and J by 7 bases, with 15 bases between them. CDR1 MDHEN and CDR2 SYDVKM come from the germline V gene. CDR3 DNA sequence: TGTGCCAGCAGAGGGGGGATCAGGGGGACCCAGTACTTC. Translation: CASRGGIRGTQYF.

This clonotype was detected a few times. A much larger clone sits a single nucleotide away, making a read error possible. The chain couples TRBV27 to TRBJ2-7; no clear D gene. Germline assignment: CDR1 MNHEY and CDR2 SMNVEV (reference sequence). V lost 2 bases to trimming and J lost 1 base, with 6 bases between them. This CDR3 region has 13 residues. The CDR3 reads CASSLGISYEQYF. The CDR3 DNA reads TGTGCCAGCAGTTTAGGGATTTCCTACGAGCAGTACTTC.

This clonotype was found many times. The chain has TRBV12-3 or TRBV12-4 and TRBJ1-1; D might be TRBD1 (6 bases). Trimming pared 0 bases from V and 10 bases from J, leaving 9 bases between. The CDR3 covers 12 residues. The chain's CDR3 is CASSLAGQGAFF. The CDR3 DNA reads as TGTGCCAGCAGTTTAGCGGGACAAGGAGCTTTCTTT.